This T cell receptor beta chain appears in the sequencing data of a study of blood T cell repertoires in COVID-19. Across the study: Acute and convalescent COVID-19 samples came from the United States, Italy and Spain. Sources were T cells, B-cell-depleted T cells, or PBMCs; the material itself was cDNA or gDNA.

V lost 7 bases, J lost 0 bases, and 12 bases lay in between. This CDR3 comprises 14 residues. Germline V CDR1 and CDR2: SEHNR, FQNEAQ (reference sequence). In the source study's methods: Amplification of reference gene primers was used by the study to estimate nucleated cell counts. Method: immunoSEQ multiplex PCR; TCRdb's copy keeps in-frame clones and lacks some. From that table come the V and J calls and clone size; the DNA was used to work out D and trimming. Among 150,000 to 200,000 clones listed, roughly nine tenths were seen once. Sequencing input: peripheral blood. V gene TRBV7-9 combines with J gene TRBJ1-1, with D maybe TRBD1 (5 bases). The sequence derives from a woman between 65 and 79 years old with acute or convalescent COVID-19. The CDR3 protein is CASIQTGVNTEAFF. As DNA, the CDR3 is TGTGCCAGCATCCAAACAGGCGTGAACACTGAAGCTTTCTTT.